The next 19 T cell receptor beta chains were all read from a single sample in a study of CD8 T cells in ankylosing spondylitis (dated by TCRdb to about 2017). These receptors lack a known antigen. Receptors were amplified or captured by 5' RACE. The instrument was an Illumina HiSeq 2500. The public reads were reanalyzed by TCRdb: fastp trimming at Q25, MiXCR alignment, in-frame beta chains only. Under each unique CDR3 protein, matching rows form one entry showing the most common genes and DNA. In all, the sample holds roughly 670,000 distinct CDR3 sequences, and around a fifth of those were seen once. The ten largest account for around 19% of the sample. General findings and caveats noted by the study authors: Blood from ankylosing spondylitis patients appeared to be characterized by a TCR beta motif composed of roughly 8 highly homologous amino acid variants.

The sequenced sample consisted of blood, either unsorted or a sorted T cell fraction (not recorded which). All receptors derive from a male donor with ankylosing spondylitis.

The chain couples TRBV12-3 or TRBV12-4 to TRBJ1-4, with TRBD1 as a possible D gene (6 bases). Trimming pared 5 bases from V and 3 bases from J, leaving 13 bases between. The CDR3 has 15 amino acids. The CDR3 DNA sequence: TGTGCCAGCAGTGTAACAGGGCTCCCTAATGAAAAACTGTTTTTT. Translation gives CASSVTGLPNEKLFF.

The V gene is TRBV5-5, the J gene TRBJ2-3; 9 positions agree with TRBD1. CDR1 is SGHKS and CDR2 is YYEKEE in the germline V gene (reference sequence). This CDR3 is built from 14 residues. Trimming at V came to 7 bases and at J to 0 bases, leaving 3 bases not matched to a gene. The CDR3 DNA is TGTGCCAGCGGGACAGGGTTCAGCACAGATACGCAGTATTTT. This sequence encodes CASGTGFSTDTQYF.

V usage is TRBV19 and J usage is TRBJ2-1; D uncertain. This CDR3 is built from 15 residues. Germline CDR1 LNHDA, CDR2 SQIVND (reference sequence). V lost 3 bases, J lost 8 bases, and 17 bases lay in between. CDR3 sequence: CASSISGLTRDEQFF. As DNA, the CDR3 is TGTGCCAGTAGTATTTCGGGTCTGACAAGGGATGAGCAGTTCTTC.

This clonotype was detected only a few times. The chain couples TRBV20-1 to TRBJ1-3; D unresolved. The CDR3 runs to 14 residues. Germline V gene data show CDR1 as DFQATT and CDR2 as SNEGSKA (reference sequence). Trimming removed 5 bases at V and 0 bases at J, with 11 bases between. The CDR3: CSAVRKDSGNTIYF. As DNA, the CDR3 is TGCAGTGCTGTCCGTAAGGACTCTGGAAACACCATATATTTT.

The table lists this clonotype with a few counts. The CDR3 is CSARVPRGGLSTDTQYF. CDR3 nucleotides: TGCAGTGCTAGAGTCCCTCGCGGAGGCCTTAGCACAGATACGCAGTATTTT. The chain employs TRBV20-1 and TRBJ2-3; tentative D call: TRBD2 (5 bases). Germline CDR1 DFQATT, CDR2 SNEGSKA (reference sequence). The CDR3 has 17 amino acids. Trimming took off 1 base at V and 0 bases at J, with 17 bases between the two ends.

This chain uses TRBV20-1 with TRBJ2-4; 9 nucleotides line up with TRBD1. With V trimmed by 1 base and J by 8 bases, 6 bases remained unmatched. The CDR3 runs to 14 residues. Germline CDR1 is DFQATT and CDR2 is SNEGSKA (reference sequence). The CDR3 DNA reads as TGCAGTGCTAGAGGGGGACAGGGTTCATACATTCAGTACTTC. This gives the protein CSARGGQGSYIQYF.

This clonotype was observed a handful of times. DNA for the CDR3: TGTGCCAGCAGGCTCTCGACCGCGAATGAAAAACTGTTTTTT. Its translation is CASRLSTANEKLFF. The V and J genes are TRBV7-9 and TRBJ1-4, with D hard to call. Between the trimmed V and J ends, which lost 6 bases and 5 bases, there was a span of 13 bases. The germline V gene has CDR1 SEHNR and CDR2 FQNEAQ (reference sequence). The CDR3 spans 14 residues.

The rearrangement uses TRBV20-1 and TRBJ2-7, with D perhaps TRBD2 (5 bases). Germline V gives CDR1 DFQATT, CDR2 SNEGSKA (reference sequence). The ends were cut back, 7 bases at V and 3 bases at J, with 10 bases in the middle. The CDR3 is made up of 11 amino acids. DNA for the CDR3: TGCAGTGTACCGCGGGTCTACGAGCAGTACTTC. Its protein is CSVPRVYEQYF.

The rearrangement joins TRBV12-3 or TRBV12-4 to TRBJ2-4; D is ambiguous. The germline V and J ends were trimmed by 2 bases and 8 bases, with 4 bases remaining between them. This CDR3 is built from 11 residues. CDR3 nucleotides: TGTGCCAGCAGTTTAAAAGACATTCAGTACTTC. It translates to CASSLKDIQYF.

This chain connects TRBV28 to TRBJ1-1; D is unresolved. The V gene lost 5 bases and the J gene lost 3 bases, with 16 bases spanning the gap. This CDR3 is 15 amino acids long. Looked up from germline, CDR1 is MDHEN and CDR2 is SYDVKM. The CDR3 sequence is CASSALGVLDTEAFF. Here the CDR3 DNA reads TGTGCCAGCAGTGCCCTTGGGGTTTTAGACACTGAAGCTTTCTTT.

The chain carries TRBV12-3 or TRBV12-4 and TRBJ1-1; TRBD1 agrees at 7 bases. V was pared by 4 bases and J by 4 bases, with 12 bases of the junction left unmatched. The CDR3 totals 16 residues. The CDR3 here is CASSSQGVGYITEAFF. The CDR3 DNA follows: TGTGCCAGCAGTTCCCAGGGGGTCGGGTATATCACTGAAGCTTTCTTT.

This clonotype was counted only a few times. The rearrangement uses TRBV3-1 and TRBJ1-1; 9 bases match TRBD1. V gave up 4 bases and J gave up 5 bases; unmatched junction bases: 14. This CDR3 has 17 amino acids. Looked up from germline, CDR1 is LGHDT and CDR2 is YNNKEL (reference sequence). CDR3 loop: CASSRKDRGPRGTEAFF. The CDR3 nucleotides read TGTGCCAGCAGCCGGAAGGACAGGGGACCCCGAGGAACTGAAGCTTTCTTT. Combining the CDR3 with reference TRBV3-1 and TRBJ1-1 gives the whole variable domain DTAVSQTPKYLVTQMGNDKSIKCEQNLGHDTMYWYKQDSKKFLKIMFSYNNKELIINETVPNRFSPKSPDKAHLNLHINSLELGDSAVYFCASSRKDRGPRGTEAFFGQGTRLTVV.

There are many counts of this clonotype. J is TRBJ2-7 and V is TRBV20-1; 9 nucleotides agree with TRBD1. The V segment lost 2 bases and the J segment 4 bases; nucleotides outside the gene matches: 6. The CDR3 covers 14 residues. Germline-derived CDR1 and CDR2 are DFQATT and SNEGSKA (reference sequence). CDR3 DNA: TGCAGTGCTAGAAAAGGGACAGGGCCTTACGAGCAGTACTTC. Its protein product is CSARKGTGPYEQYF.

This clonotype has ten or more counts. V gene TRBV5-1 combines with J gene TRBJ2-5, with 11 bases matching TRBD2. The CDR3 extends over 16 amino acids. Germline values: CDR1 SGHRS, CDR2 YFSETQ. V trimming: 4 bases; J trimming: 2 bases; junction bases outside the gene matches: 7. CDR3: CASSGSGLADQETQYF. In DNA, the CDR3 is TGCGCCAGCAGCGGATCGGGACTAGCGGATCAAGAGACCCAGTACTTC.

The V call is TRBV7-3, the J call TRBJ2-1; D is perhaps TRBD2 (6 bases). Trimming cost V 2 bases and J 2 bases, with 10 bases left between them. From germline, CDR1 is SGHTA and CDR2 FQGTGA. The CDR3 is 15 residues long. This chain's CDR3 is CASSLFAGPYNEQFF. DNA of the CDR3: TGTGCCAGCAGCTTATTCGCGGGACCCTACAATGAGCAGTTCTTC. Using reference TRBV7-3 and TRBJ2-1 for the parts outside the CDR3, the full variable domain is GAGVSQTPSNKVTEKGKYVELRCDPISGHTALYWYRQSLGQGPEFLIYFQGTGAADDSGLPNDRFFAVRPEGSVSTLKIQRTERGDSAVYLCASSLFAGPYNEQFFGPGTRLTVL.

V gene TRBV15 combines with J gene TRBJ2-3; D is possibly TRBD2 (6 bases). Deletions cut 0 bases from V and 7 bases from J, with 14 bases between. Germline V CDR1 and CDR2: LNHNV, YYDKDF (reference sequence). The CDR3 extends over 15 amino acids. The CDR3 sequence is CATSRDWPSEHTQYF. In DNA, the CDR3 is TGTGCCACCAGCAGAGATTGGCCTAGCGAGCATACGCAGTATTTT.

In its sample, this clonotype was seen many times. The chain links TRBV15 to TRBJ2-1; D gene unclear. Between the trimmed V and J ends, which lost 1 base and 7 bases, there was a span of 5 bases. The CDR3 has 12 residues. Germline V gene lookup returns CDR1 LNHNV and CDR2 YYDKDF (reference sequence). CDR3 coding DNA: TGTGCCACCAGCAGAGGGGTAAATGAGCAGTTCTTC. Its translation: CATSRGVNEQFF.

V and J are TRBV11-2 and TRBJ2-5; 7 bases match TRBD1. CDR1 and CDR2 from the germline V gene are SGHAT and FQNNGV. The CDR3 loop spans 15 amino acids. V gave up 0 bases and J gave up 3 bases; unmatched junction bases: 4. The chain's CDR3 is CASSLDPQGEETQYF. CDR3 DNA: TGTGCCAGCAGCTTAGATCCCCAGGGGGAAGAGACCCAGTACTTC.

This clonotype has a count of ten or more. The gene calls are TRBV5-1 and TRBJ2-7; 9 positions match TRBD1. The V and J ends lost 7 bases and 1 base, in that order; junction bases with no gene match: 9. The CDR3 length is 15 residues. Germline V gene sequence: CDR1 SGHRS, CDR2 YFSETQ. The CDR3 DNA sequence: TGCGCCAGCTCCACCCTGGGACAGGGTTCCTACGAGCAGTACTTC. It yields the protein CASSTLGQGSYEQYF.